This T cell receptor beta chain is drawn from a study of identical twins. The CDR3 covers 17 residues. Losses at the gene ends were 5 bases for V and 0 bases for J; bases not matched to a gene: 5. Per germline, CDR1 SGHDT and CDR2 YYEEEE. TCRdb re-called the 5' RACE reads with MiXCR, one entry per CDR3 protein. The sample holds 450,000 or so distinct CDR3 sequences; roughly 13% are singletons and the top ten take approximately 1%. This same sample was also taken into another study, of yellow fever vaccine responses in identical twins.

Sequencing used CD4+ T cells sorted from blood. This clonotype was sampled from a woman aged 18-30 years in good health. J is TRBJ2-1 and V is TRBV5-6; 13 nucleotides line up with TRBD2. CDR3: CASRLAGGPSSYNEQFF. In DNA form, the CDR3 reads TGTGCCAGCAGACTAGCGGGAGGGCCGAGCTCCTACAATGAGCAGTTCTTC.